Below are 25 T cell receptor beta chains sequenced from a single sample in a study of T cell changes during pregnancy in multiple sclerosis. The table came from immunoSEQ multiplex PCR; TCRdb's copy has only in-frame clones and leaves some out. This sample has 45,000 or so clones, with approximately 90% found just once. The sequencing input was PBMCs (not recorded whether the cells were cultured). Receptors were obtained from a female donor with multiple sclerosis, enrolled in a pregnancy study.

V usage is TRBV4-3 and J usage is TRBJ1-5; D is perhaps TRBD1 (5 bases). Germline loops: CDR1 LGHNA, CDR2 YSLEER. CDR3 length: 13 residues. V dropped 0 bases and J dropped 9 bases, with 9 bases sitting between them. The CDR3: CASSQESGRPQHF. The DNA for the CDR3 is TGCGCCAGCAGCCAAGAGTCGGGACGGCCCCAGCATTTT.

The rearrangement joins TRBV7-2 to TRBJ1-3; tentative D call: TRBD1 (5 bases). The CDR3 loop spans 15 amino acids. Between the trimmed V and J ends, which lost 5 bases and 2 bases, there was a span of 13 bases. Germline CDR1 and CDR2: SGHTA and FQGNSA. The CDR3 region has the DNA TGTGCCAGCAGCCGAGCACTGGGGCCTGGAAACACCATATATTTT. This gives the protein CASSRALGPGNTIYF.

The chain links TRBV14 to TRBJ2-5; D remains unclear. This CDR3 has 15 residues. Looked up from germline, CDR1 is SGHDN and CDR2 is FVKESK. V dropped 5 bases and J dropped 5 bases, with 18 bases sitting between them. The CDR3 sequence: CASSLTGTEKETQYF. The DNA for the CDR3 is TGTGCCAGCAGCTTAACGGGCACAGAAAAGGAGACCCAGTACTTC.

V usage is TRBV6-4 and J usage is TRBJ2-7; D uncertain. Germline loops: CDR1 MRHNA, CDR2 SNTAGT. V lost 5 bases and J lost 7, with 15 bases in between. The CDR3 runs to 13 residues. The CDR3: CASSSEDGLEQYF. The CDR3 DNA is TGTGCCAGCAGTTCCGAGGACGGTTTAGAGCAGTACTTC.

The V gene is TRBV4-1, the J gene TRBJ2-2, with 10 bases aligning to TRBD2. The germline gives CDR1 MGHRA, CDR2 YSYEKL. CDR3 length equals 17 residues. V dropped 1 base and J dropped 0; count of bases not matched to a gene: 2. The CDR3 DNA sequence: TGCGCCAGCAGCCAAGGACTAGCGGGTGCGAACACCGGGGAGCTGTTTTTT. Its translation is CASSQGLAGANTGELFF.

The rearrangement links TRBV5-1 to TRBJ2-1, with no clear D. The CDR3 contains 16 residues. CDR1 is SGHRS and CDR2 is YFSETQ in the germline V gene. Trimming removed 0 bases at V and 0 bases at J, with 10 bases between. In nucleotides, the CDR3 is TGCGCCAGCAGCTTGGTGGCGGAGAGCTCCTACAATGAGCAGTTCTTC. Its protein is CASSLVAESSYNEQFF.

This chain connects TRBV27 to TRBJ1-5; 11 positions match TRBD1. Germline V CDR1 and CDR2: MNHEY, SMNVEV (reference sequence). This CDR3 comprises 18 residues. V lost 4 bases, J lost 3 bases, and 11 bases stayed unmatched. This CDR3 is CASSSGQGVKGPNQPQHF. The CDR3, as DNA: TGTGCCAGCAGTTCGGGACAGGGGGTAAAGGGACCCAATCAGCCCCAGCATTTT.

The chain has TRBV18 and TRBJ1-3; D call uncertain. The CDR3 is made up of 14 amino acids. The V gene lost 3 bases and the J gene lost 8 bases, with 14 bases spanning the gap. Germline V gene sequence: CDR1 KGHSH, CDR2 LQKENI. The CDR3 bases are TGTGCCAGCTCACCCGCGAGGCCTGGGGACACCATATATTTT. Translating gives CASSPARPGDTIYF.

This chain joins TRBV6-5 and TRBJ1-1; 9 bases line up with TRBD1. V gave up 6 bases and J gave up 7 bases; unmatched junction bases: 9. This CDR3 is built from 14 residues. The germline V gene encodes CDR1 MNHEY and CDR2 SVGAGI. The CDR3 spells CASRLQGARNEAFF. In DNA form, the CDR3 reads TGTGCCAGCAGACTACAGGGGGCAAGGAATGAAGCTTTCTTT.

CDR3 in DNA: TGCGCCAGCAGCTTGCCAGCGGGCACCTACAATGAGCAGTTCTTC. Translated: CASSLPAGTYNEQFF. The chain combines TRBV5-1 with TRBJ2-1, with D maybe TRBD2 (6 bases). Germline V gene sequence: CDR1 SGHRS, CDR2 YFSETQ. Trimming stripped 1 base from V and 2 bases from J, with 10 bases between. The CDR3 extends over 15 amino acids.

The chain couples TRBV6-5 to TRBJ1-1; no definite D call. Looked up from germline, CDR1 is MNHEY and CDR2 is SVGAGI. This CDR3 contains 13 residues. V was shortened by 5 bases and J by 1 base, with 8 bases between the two germline ends. DNA for the CDR3: TGTGCCAGCAGTCGCCGCGGGAACACTGAAGCTTTCTTT. Its translation is CASSRRGNTEAFF.

The chain is built from TRBV5-6 and TRBJ2-1, with a tentative D call TRBD2 (6 bases). V gave up 3 bases and J gave up 3 bases, with 13 bases separating them. The CDR3 loop spans 15 amino acids. The V gene's germline CDR1 is SGHDT and CDR2 YYEEEE. CDR3 sequence: CASSSASANYNEQFF. The CDR3 DNA follows: TGTGCCAGCAGCTCCGCTAGCGCCAACTACAATGAGCAGTTCTTC. Filled out from reference TRBV5-6 and TRBJ2-1, the complete variable domain reads DAGVTQSPTHLIKTRGQQVTLRCSPKSGHDTVSWYQQALGQGPQFIFQYYEEEERQRGNFPDRFSGHQFPNYSSELNVNALLLGDSALYLCASSSASANYNEQFFGPGTRLTVL.

This clone has a single count. The CDR3 spells CASGTWGSGYTDTQYF. CDR3 sequence (DNA): TGTGCCAGTGGTACCTGGGGTAGCGGATACACAGATACGCAGTATTTT. The chain links TRBV19 to TRBJ2-3; possibly TRBD2 for D (6 bases). V shed 8 bases and J shed 2 bases, with 20 bases lying between them. The germline gives CDR1 LNHDA, CDR2 SQIVND (reference sequence). The CDR3 is made up of 16 amino acids.

The gene calls are TRBV30 and TRBJ1-2; 7 nucleotides agree with TRBD1. V dropped 1 base and J dropped 6; count of bases not matched to a gene: 11. Germline V gene sequence: CDR1 GTSNPN, CDR2 SVGIG (reference sequence). The CDR3 is 15 residues long. CDR3 DNA sequence: TGTGCCTGGAGTGCCCTATTGACAGGGTTCAATGGCTACACCTTC. Protein sequence: CAWSALLTGFNGYTF.

The chain uses TRBV18 and TRBJ2-5, with D possibly being TRBD2 (6 bases). This CDR3 contains 15 residues. The germline V gene encodes CDR1 KGHSH and CDR2 LQKENI. V was shortened by 1 base and J by 5 bases, with 14 bases between the two germline ends. CDR3 DNA: TGTGCCAGCTCACCACTAGCGGCCGCCCCGGAGACCCAGTACTTC. It yields the protein CASSPLAAAPETQYF.

CDR3 sequence: CATSRDRTSENTGELFF. The CDR3 DNA follows: TGTGCCACCAGCAGAGATCGGACTAGCGAGAACACCGGGGAGCTGTTTTTT. The chain has TRBV15 and TRBJ2-2; 9 bases fit TRBD2. This CDR3 has 17 residues. Per germline, CDR1 LNHNV and CDR2 YYDKDF (reference sequence). V was clipped by 0 bases and J by 1 base; unmatched bases: 3.

J is TRBJ2-1 and V is TRBV7-3, with no clear D. CDR1 and CDR2 from the germline V gene are SGHTA and FQGTGA. This CDR3 comprises 16 residues. Trimming removed 4 bases from V and 4 bases from J, with 17 bases in between. The CDR3 DNA sequence: TGTGCCAGCAGCTCGGGCCGCAGTTCATCTTACAATGAGCAGTTCTTC. Translation: CASSSGRSSSYNEQFF.

V usage is TRBV25-1 and J usage is TRBJ1-1, with a possible D match to TRBD1 (5 bases). Germline loops: CDR1 MGHDK, CDR2 SYGVNS. V gave up 8 bases and J gave up 11 bases, with 15 bases separating them. This CDR3 contains 11 residues. The CDR3 loop is CASFQGKTAFF. The DNA of the CDR3 is TGTGCCAGCTTTCAGGGAAAGACGGCTTTCTTT.

The V call is TRBV13, the J call TRBJ2-7; the match to TRBD2 covers 9 bases. The CDR3 has 15 amino acids. The germline V gene has CDR1 PRHDT and CDR2 FYEKMQ (reference sequence). Germline trimming cut 5 bases from V and 3 bases from J; bases unmatched to any gene: 8. CDR3 sequence: CASSREASGNYEQYF. The CDR3 DNA reads as TGTGCCAGCAGCCGAGAGGCTAGCGGGAACTACGAGCAGTACTTC. The full variable domain, in which reference TRBV13 and TRBJ2-7 provide the parts outside the CDR3, is AAGVIQSPRHLIKEKRETATLKCYPIPRHDTVYWYQQGPGQDPQFLISFYEKMQSDKGSIPDRFSAQQFSDYHSELNMSSLELGDSALYFCASSREASGNYEQYFGPGTRLTVT.

J is TRBJ1-1 and V is TRBV28; D remains unclear. Trimming pared 6 bases from V and 8 bases from J, leaving 16 bases between. The germline V gene has CDR1 MDHEN and CDR2 SYDVKM. The CDR3 length is 13 residues. The CDR3 spells CASRRMTTPEAFF. The CDR3 DNA is TGTGCCAGCAGGCGGATGACCACCCCCGAAGCTTTCTTT.

The chain uses TRBV11-2 and TRBJ1-1, with D hard to call. Germline assignment: CDR1 SGHAT and CDR2 FQNNGV. Trimming stripped 3 bases from V and 1 base from J, with 6 bases between. The CDR3 has 13 residues. The CDR3 bases are TGTGCCAGCAGCTTCCCAGGGAACACTGAAGCTTTCTTT. As protein: CASSFPGNTEAFF.

V gene TRBV28 combines with J gene TRBJ2-7; 7 bases match TRBD2. Germline loops: CDR1 MDHEN, CDR2 SYDVKM. With V trimmed by 6 bases and J by 2 bases, 16 bases remained unmatched. The CDR3 runs 17 residues. The CDR3, as DNA: TGTGCCAGCAGCCGGGCGGGAGAAAGAGAGACTCCCTACGAGCAGTACTTC. Translation gives CASSRAGERETPYEQYF.

The V gene is TRBV4-2, the J gene TRBJ2-7, with a tentative D call TRBD1 (8 bases). With 0 bases removed from V and 5 bases from J, the gap between germline ends came to 23 bases. This CDR3 has 18 amino acids. Germline V gene lookup returns CDR1 LGHNA and CDR2 YNFKEQ. CDR3 in DNA: TGTGCCAGCAGCCAAGATGGTTGGTCTGACAGGGGAGGGAACGAGCAGTACTTC. Its translation: CASSQDGWSDRGGNEQYF.

This chain links TRBV2 with TRBJ1-1, with D unclear. Germline CDR1 is SNHLY and CDR2 is FYNNEI. The CDR3 sequence is 11 residues long. Trimming took 9 bases from V and 9 from J, leaving 14 bases between them. The CDR3 DNA is TGTGCCAGTATCCTTCGGTCACAAGCTTTCTTT. Protein product: CASILRSQAFF.

The gene calls are TRBV2 and TRBJ1-2; 8 nucleotides line up with TRBD1. The CDR3 extends over 14 amino acids. With 6 bases clipped from V and 3 bases from J, the junction kept 6 bases outside the gene matches. The germline gives CDR1 SNHLY, CDR2 FYNNEI. DNA for the CDR3: TGTGCCAGCAGAGGGACAGGAGCATACTATGGCTACACCTTC. Amino acids: CASRGTGAYYGYTF.